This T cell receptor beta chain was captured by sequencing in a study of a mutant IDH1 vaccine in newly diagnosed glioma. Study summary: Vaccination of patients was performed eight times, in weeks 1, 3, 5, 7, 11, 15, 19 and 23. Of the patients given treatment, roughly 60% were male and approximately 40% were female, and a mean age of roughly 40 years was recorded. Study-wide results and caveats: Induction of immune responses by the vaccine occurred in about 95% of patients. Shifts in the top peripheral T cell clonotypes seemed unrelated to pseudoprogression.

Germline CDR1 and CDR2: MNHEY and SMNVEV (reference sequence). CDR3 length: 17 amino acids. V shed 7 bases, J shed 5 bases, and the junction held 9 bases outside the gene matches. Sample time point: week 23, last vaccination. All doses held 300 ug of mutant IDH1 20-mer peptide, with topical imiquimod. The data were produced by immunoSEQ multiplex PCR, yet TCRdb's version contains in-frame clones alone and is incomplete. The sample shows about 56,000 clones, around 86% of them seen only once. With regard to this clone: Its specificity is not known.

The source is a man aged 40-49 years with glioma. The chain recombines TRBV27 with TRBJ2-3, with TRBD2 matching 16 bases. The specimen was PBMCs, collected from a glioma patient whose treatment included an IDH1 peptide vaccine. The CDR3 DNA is TGTGCCAGCAATCCGGGACTAGCGGGAGGGCGGATAGATACGCAGTATTTT. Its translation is CASNPGLAGGRIDTQYF.